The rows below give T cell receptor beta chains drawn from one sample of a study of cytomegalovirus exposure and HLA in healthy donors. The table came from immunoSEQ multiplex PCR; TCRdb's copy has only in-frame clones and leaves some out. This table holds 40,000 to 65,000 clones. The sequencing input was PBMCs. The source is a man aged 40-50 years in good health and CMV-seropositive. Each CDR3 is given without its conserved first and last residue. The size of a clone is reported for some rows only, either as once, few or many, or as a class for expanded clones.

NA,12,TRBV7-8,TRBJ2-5,ASSLGTGVETQY
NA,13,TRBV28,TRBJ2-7,ASSYRTSGEDEQY
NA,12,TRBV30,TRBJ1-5,AWSVRGIDQPQH
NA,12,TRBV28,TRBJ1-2,ASSMNLQGYGYT
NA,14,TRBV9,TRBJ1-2,ASSVGTAGANYGYT
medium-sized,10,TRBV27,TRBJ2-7,AVGDRIYEQY
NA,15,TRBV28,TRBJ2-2,ASSSLNSGRRTGELF
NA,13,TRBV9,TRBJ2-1,ASSVDPDTNNEQF
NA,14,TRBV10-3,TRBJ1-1,AISDRGSGKNTEAF
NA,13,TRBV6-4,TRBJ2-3,ASSLTSGSTDTQY
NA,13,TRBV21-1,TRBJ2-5,ARSPKLSGTETQY
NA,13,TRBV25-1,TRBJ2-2,ASRPGDREAGELF
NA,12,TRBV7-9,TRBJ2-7,ASSTSRGSYEQY
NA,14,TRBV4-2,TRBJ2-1,ASSLGTQPPYNEQF
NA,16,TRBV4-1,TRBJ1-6,ASSQEWGGSSYNSPLH
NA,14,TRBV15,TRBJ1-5,ATSEEDMDLGQPQH
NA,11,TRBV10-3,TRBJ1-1,AISDGGRTEAF
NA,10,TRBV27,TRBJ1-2,ASRSGIYGYT
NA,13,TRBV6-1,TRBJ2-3,ASIPSLAQTDTQY
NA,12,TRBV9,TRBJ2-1,ASSVGDTYNEQF
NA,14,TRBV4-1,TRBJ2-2,ASTPSTDRRTGELF